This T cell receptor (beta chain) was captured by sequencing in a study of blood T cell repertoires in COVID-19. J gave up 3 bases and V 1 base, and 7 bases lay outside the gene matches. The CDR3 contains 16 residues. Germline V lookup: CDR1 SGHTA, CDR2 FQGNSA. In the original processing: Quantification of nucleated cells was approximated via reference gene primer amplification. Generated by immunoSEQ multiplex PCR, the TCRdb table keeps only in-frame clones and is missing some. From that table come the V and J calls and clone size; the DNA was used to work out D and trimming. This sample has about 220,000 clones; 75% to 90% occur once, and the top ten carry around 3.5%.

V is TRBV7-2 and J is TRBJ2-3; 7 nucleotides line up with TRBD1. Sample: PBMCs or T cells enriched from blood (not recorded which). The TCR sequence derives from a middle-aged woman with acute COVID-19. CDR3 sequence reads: CASSLEGGTGTDTQYF. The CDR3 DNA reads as TGTGCCAGCAGCTTAGAAGGGGGCACAGGGACAGATACGCAGTATTTT. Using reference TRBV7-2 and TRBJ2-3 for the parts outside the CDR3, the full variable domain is GAGVSQSPSNKVTEKGKDVELRCDPISGHTALYWYRQSLGQGLEFLIYFQGNSAPDKSGLPSDRFSAERTGGSVSTLTIQRTQQEDSAVYLCASSLEGGTGTDTQYFGPGTRLTVL.